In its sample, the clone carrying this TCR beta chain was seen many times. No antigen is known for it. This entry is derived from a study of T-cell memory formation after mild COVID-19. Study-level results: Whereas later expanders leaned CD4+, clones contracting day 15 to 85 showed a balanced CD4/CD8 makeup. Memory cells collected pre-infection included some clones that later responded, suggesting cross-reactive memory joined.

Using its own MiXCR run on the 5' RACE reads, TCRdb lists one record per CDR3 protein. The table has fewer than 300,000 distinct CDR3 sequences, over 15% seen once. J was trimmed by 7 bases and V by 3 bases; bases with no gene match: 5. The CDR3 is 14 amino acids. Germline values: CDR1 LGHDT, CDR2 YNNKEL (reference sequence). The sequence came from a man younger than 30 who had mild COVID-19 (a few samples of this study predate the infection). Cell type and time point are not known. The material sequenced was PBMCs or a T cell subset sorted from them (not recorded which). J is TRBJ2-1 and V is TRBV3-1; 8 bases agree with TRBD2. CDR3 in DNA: TGTGCCAGCAGCCAGCGGGGGGCCGGGAATGAGCAGTTCTTC. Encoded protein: CASSQRGAGNEQFF.